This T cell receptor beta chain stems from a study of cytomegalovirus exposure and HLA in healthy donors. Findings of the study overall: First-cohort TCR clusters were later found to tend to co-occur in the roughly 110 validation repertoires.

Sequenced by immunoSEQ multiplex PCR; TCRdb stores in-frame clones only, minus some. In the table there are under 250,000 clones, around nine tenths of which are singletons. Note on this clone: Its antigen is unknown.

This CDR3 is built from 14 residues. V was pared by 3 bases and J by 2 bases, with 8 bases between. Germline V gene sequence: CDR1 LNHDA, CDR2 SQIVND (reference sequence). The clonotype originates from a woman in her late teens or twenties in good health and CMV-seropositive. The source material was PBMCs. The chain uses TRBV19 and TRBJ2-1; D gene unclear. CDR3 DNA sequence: TGTGCCAGTAGTATTTGGAGTCCCTACAATGAGCAGTTCTTC. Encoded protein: CASSIWSPYNEQFF.